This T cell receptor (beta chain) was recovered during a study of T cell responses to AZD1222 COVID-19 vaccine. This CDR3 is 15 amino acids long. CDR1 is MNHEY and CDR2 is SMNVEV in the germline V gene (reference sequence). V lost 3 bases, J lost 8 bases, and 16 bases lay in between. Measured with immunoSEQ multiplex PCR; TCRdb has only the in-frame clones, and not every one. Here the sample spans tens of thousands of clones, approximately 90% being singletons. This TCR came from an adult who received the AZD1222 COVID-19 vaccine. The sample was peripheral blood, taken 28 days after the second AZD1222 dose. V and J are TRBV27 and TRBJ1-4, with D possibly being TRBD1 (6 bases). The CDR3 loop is CASSFDVGAREKLFF. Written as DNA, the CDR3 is TGTGCCAGCAGTTTTGACGTGGGGGCGCGGGAAAAACTGTTTTTT.